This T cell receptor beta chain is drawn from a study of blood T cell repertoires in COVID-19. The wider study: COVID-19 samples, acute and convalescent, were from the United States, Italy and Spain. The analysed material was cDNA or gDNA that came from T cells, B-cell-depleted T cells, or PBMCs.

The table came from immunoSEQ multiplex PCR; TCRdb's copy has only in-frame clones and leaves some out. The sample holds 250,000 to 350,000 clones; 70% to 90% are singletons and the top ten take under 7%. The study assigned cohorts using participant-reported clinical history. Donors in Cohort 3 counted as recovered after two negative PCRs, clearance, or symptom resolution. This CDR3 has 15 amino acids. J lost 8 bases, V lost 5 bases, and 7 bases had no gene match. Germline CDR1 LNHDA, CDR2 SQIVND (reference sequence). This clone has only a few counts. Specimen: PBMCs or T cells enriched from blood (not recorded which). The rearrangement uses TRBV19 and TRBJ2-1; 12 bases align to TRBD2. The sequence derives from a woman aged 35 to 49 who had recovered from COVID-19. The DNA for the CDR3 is TGTGCCAGTAGTGGCCGACTAGCGGGAGAGTATGAGCAGTTCTTC. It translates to CASSGRLAGEYEQFF. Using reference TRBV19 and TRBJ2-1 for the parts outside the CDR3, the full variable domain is DGGITQSPKYLFRKEGQNVTLSCEQNLNHDAMYWYRQDPGQGLRLIYYSQIVNDFQKGDIAEGYSVSREKKESFPLTVTSAQKNPTAFYLCASSGRLAGEYEQFFGPGTRLTVL.